A selection of T cell receptor beta chains follows, all from one sample in a study of blood T cell repertoires in COVID-19. Produced via immunoSEQ multiplex PCR; TCRdb's table is partial and in-frame only. Found here are approximately 90,000 clones, 65% to 85% of them singletons; the top ten hold about 6%. The specimen sequenced was peripheral blood. The receptor source for this set is a man aged 70-80 years with COVID-19, enrolled during active disease. Both conserved end residues are part of each CDR3. The order of the fields is CDR3 length, D gene, clone size, V gene, J gene, CDR3 protein, CDR3 DNA. A D gene is named only where the DNA matches it firmly. Where a row states a size, it is once, few, many or the class of an expanded clone; other rows omit it.

15	TRBD1	few	TRBV5-8	TRBJ1-6	CASSPIGTGVSPLHF	TGTGCCAGCAGCCCCATCGGGACAGGGGTTTCACCCCTCCACTTT
14	TRBD1	NA	TRBV28	TRBJ1-2	CASSSLTGAYGYTF	TGTGCCAGCAGTTCCCTGACAGGGGCCTATGGCTACACCTTC
15	NA	NA	TRBV19	TRBJ1-1	CASREGRGVGTEAFF	TGTGCCAGTAGAGAGGGGCGCGGGGTAGGGACTGAAGCTTTCTTT
15	NA	NA	TRBV19	TRBJ2-7	CASSRVGVDQNEQYF	TGTGCCAGTAGTAGAGTAGGGGTGGACCAGAACGAGCAGTACTTC
14	NA	NA	TRBV5-4	TRBJ2-7	CASSSPLGQYEQYF	TGTGCCAGCAGCTCCCCTCTAGGACAGTACGAGCAGTACTTC
15	TRBD1	many	TRBV11-3	TRBJ2-7	CASSYRGQGFYEQYF	TGTGCCAGCAGCTATAGGGGACAGGGATTCTACGAGCAGTACTTC
15	NA	NA	TRBV6-5	TRBJ1-2	CASSYSTRTNYGYTF	TGTGCCAGCAGTTACTCGACCAGGACTAACTATGGCTACACCTTC
17	TRBD2	NA	TRBV5-4	TRBJ2-3	CASSPTTSGRFTDTQYF	TGTGCCAGCAGCCCAACGACTAGCGGGAGGTTCACAGATACGCAGTATTTT
16	TRBD2	NA	TRBV7-8	TRBJ2-1	CASSLVRTSSNNEQFF	TGTGCCAGCAGCTTAGTCCGGACTAGCTCAAACAATGAGCAGTTCTTC
16	NA	NA	TRBV4-3	TRBJ1-3	CASSQGRREPGNTIYF	TGCGCCAGCAGCCAAGGGCGCAGGGAACCTGGAAACACCATATATTTT
16	NA	NA	TRBV5-1	TRBJ2-6	CASLPTVGSGANVLTF	TGCGCCAGCCTTCCCACGGTCGGCTCTGGGGCCAACGTCCTGACTTTC
14	TRBD1	NA	TRBV6-6	TRBJ1-1	CASSATQGATEAFF	TGTGCCAGCAGTGCCACGCAGGGGGCAACTGAAGCTTTCTTT
12	NA	NA	TRBV7-2	TRBJ1-1	CASSTTGRQAFF	TGTGCCAGCAGCACCACAGGGAGACAAGCTTTCTTT
14	NA	NA	TRBV3-1/TRBV3-2	TRBJ2-5	CASSPSDGRETQYF	TGTGCCAGCAGCCCGAGCGATGGCCGAGAGACCCAGTACTTC
14	NA	NA	TRBV19	TRBJ2-7	CASSPTGTSYEQYF	TGTGCCAGTAGCCCTACCGGGACAAGCTACGAGCAGTACTTC
14	NA	NA	TRBV30	TRBJ2-5	CAWSVGAGSVTQYF	TGTGCCTGGAGTGTAGGCGCGGGAAGCGTGACCCAGTACTTC
15	TRBD2	NA	TRBV11-2	TRBJ2-1	CASSSSIAGGYEQFF	TGTGCCAGCAGCTCGTCGATAGCGGGAGGTTATGAGCAGTTCTTC
15	TRBD1	NA	TRBV7-2	TRBJ2-5	CASSLDDNRGQTQYF	TGTGCCAGCAGCTTAGATGATAACAGGGGACAGACCCAGTACTTC
17	TRBD1	many	TRBV19	TRBJ1-3	CASSIRGLRTGGNTIYF	TGTGCCAGTAGTATCCGTGGGTTAAGGACAGGCGGAAACACCATATATTTT
16	TRBD2	NA	TRBV7-8	TRBJ2-5	CASSSRGGVSRETQYF	TGTGCCAGCAGCTCGCGTGGGGGGGTGTCTCGGGAGACCCAGTACTTC
12	NA	NA	TRBV13	TRBJ2-5	CASSAYSGTQYF	TGTGCCAGCAGCGCCTACTCCGGGACCCAGTACTTC
18	TRBD2	NA	TRBV4-3	TRBJ2-2	CASSQRTSGRVYTGELFF	TGCGCCAGCAGCCAACGGACTAGCGGGAGGGTGTACACCGGGGAGCTGTTTTTT
17	TRBD2	NA	TRBV4-3	TRBJ2-5	CASSQEAAGGRRETQYF	TGCGCCAGCAGCCAAGAGGCAGCGGGAGGGCGTCGAGAGACCCAGTACTTC
17	NA	NA	TRBV6-4	TRBJ1-2	CASSDTGATGMVYGYTF	TGTGCCAGCAGTGACACAGGAGCTACAGGAATGGTCTATGGCTACACCTTC
15	TRBD2	NA	TRBV6-5	TRBJ2-2	CASTGLAGATGELFF	TGTGCCAGCACGGGACTAGCGGGAGCCACCGGGGAGCTGTTTTTT
13	NA	few	TRBV5-5	TRBJ1-1	CASSVQMNTEAFF	TGTGCCAGCAGCGTTCAGATGAACACTGAAGCTTTCTTT
15	TRBD1	NA	TRBV2	TRBJ2-7	CASSVGQGPAYEQYF	TGTGCCAGCAGTGTTGGACAGGGGCCCGCCTACGAGCAGTACTTC
14	NA	NA	TRBV7-9	TRBJ1-6	CASSLDQRNSPLHF	TGTGCCAGCAGCTTAGACCAGCGCAATTCACCCCTCCACTTT
13	TRBD1	NA	TRBV5-5	TRBJ2-1	CASIQGAYNEQFF	TGTGCCAGCATACAGGGGGCCTACAATGAGCAGTTCTTC
13	NA	NA	TRBV5-1	TRBJ1-2	CASSLDQGSGYTF	TGCGCCAGCAGCTTAGATCAGGGGAGCGGCTACACCTTC
18	TRBD2	NA	TRBV7-3	TRBJ2-5	CASSMAGASGGTQETQYF	TGTGCCAGCAGCATGGCCGGGGCTAGCGGGGGGACACAAGAGACCCAGTACTTC
15	TRBD2	NA	TRBV7-2	TRBJ2-1	CASNSASGGVTEQFF	TGTGCCAGCAACTCAGCTAGCGGGGGGGTAACTGAGCAGTTCTTC
14	NA	NA	TRBV30	TRBJ1-1	CAWSVHPTETEAFF	TGTGCCTGGAGTGTACACCCAACGGAGACTGAAGCTTTCTTT
13	NA	NA	TRBV6-5	TRBJ1-1	CASSYGAFKMAFF	TGTGCCAGCAGTTACGGGGCATTTAAAATGGCTTTCTTT
15	NA	NA	TRBV25-1	TRBJ1-1	CASSSAGAGNTEAFF	TGTGCCAGCAGTTCCGCGGGGGCGGGGAACACTGAAGCTTTCTTT
15	NA	once	TRBV6-1	TRBJ1-1	CASSEVPGQNTEAFF	TGTGCCAGCAGTGAAGTCCCAGGCCAGAACACTGAAGCTTTCTTT
10	TRBD1	NA	TRBV20-1	TRBJ1-1	CSADRAEAFF	TGCAGTGCTGACAGGGCTGAAGCTTTCTTT
14	NA	NA	TRBV30	TRBJ2-7	CAWRSEGAPYEQYF	TGTGCCTGGAGGTCGGAAGGGGCCCCCTACGAGCAGTACTTC
14	NA	NA	TRBV10-2	TRBJ2-7	CASSEMGSFYEQYF	TGCGCCAGCAGTGAAATGGGCAGTTTCTACGAGCAGTACTTC
17	TRBD1	NA	TRBV27	TRBJ2-2	CASTRQGLGTNTGELFF	TGTGCCAGCACCCGACAGGGGCTGGGGACGAACACCGGGGAGCTGTTTTTT
14	NA	NA	TRBV5-1	TRBJ1-2	CASSLGWGPYGYTF	TGCGCCAGCAGCTTGGGTTGGGGCCCCTATGGCTACACCTTC
15	TRBD1	NA	TRBV19	TRBJ1-4	CASSMGTATNEKLFF	TGTGCCAGTAGTATGGGGACAGCAACTAATGAAAAACTGTTTTTT
11	NA	NA	TRBV12-3/TRBV12-4	TRBJ1-3	CASSQGNTIYF	TGTGCCAGCAGTCAGGGAAACACCATATATTTT
13	NA	NA	TRBV2	TRBJ1-5	CASSADIDQPQHF	TGTGCCAGCAGTGCGGACATTGATCAGCCCCAGCATTTT
13	NA	NA	TRBV7-2	TRBJ1-5	CASSSGARQPQHF	TGTGCCAGCAGCTCAGGGGCCCGTCAGCCCCAGCATTTT
14	NA	NA	TRBV27	TRBJ1-2	CASSSGRLNYGYTF	TGTGCCAGCAGCTCAGGGAGGCTTAACTATGGCTACACCTTC
13	NA	once	TRBV7-2	TRBJ2-7	CASSLGGGNEQYF	TGTGCCAGCAGCTTAGGAGGGGGAAACGAGCAGTACTTC
18	TRBD2	few	TRBV11-2	TRBJ2-7	CASSLRLLAGTVSYEQYF	TGTGCCAGCAGCTTACGCTTATTAGCGGGAACAGTTTCGTACGAGCAGTACTTC
15	TRBD1	NA	TRBV4-2	TRBJ1-3	CASSQSGTGDNTIYF	TGTGCCAGCAGCCAGTCCGGGACAGGGGACAACACCATATATTTT
15	TRBD1	NA	TRBV11-1	TRBJ2-6	CASRYRGAGANVLTF	TGTGCCAGCAGGTACAGGGGTGCCGGGGCCAACGTCCTGACTTTC
14	TRBD2	NA	TRBV25-1	TRBJ2-7	CASSLAGGPDEQYF	TGTGCCAGCAGTTTAGCGGGAGGGCCCGACGAGCAGTACTTC
14	TRBD1	NA	TRBV4-1	TRBJ2-5	CASSHPGQQETQYF	TGCGCCAGCAGCCACCCGGGACAGCAAGAGACCCAGTACTTC
14	NA	NA	TRBV7-2	TRBJ1-1	CASSSLGRDTEAFF	TGTGCCAGCAGCTCCCTGGGGAGGGACACTGAAGCTTTCTTT